A single sample is the source of the 3 T cell receptor beta chains below, sequenced in a study of blood T cell repertoires in COVID-19. TCRdb's copy holds only in-frame clones and misses some; the assay was immunoSEQ multiplex PCR. The table has around 250,000 clones, 88% seen once. Material: PBMCs or T cells enriched from blood (not recorded which). The receptors were sampled from a woman aged 40 to 50 who had been exposed to COVID-19.

This sequence joins TRBV24-1 and TRBJ2-1, with 8 positions matching TRBD2. V dropped 5 bases and J dropped 0; count of bases not matched to a gene: 5. CDR1 is KGHDR, CDR2 SFDVKD, per germline. This CDR3 comprises 16 residues. The CDR3 region is CATSGTGTSSYNEQFF. CDR3 bases: TGTGCCACCAGTGGCACCGGGACTAGCTCCTACAATGAGCAGTTCTTC.

V is TRBV15 and J is TRBJ1-5, with D hard to call. There are 15 residues in the CDR3. The germline V and J ends were trimmed by 1 base and 5 bases, with 12 bases remaining between them. Germline V gene data show CDR1 as LNHNV and CDR2 as YYDKDF (reference sequence). In DNA form, the CDR3 reads TGTGCCACCAGCAGAGGGGTAGCGGGTGATCAGCCCCAGCATTTT. It codes for CATSRGVAGDQPQHF.

The chain has TRBV5-4 and TRBJ1-5; TRBD1 matches at 7 bases. This CDR3 is built from 13 residues. Trimming cost V 9 bases and J 8 bases; bases outside gene matches: 11. Germline-derived CDR1 and CDR2 are SGHNT and YYREEE (reference sequence). The CDR3 spells CAMGKGAVEPQHF. The CDR3 coding sequence is TGTGCCATGGGAAAGGGGGCGGTGGAGCCCCAGCATTTT.